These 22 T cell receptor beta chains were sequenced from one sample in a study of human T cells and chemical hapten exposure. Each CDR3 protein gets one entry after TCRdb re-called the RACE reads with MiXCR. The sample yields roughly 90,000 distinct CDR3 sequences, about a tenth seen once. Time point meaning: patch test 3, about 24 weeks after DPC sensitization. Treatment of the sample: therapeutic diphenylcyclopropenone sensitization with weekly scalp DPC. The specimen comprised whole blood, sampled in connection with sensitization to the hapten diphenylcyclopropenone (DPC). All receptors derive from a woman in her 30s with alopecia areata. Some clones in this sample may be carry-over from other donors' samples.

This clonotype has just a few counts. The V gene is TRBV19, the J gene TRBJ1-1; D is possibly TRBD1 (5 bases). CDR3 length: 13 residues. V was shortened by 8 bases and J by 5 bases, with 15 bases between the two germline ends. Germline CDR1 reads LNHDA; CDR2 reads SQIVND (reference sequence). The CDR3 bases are TGTGCCAGTTCCCAGGGAAGCGGGACTGAAGCTTTCTTT. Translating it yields CASSQGSGTEAFF.

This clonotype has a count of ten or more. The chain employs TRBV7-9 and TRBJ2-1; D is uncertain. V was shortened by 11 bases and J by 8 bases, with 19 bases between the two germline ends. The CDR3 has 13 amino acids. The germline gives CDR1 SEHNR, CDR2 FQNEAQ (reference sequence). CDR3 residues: CAGKTPLGDEQFF. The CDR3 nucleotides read TGTGCCGGCAAAACCCCTCTAGGCGATGAGCAGTTCTTC. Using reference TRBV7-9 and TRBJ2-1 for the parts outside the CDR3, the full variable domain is DTGVSQNPRHKITKRGQNVTFRCDPISEHNRLYWYRQTLGQGPEFLTYFQNEAQLEKSRLLSDRFSAERPKGSFSTLEIQRTEQGDSAMYLCAGKTPLGDEQFFGPGTRLTVL.

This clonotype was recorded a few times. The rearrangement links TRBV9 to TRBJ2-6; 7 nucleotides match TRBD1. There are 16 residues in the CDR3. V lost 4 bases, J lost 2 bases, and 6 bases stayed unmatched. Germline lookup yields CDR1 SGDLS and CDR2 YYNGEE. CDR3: CASSLLTGTGANVLTF. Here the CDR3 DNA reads TGTGCCAGCAGCCTACTGACAGGGACTGGGGCCAACGTCCTGACTTTC.

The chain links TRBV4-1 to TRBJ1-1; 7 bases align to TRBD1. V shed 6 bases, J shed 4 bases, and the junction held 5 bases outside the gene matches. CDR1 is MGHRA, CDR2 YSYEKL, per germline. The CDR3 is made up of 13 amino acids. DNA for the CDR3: TGCGCCAGCAGGCGTTCAGGGGGCACTGAAGCTTTCTTT. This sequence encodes CASRRSGGTEAFF.

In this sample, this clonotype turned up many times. CDR3 DNA: TGTGCCAGTAGTATATCCGGGACCATCACCGGGGAGCTGTTTTTT. It is translated as CASSISGTITGELFF. The rearrangement uses TRBV19 and TRBJ2-2, with D perhaps given as TRBD1 or TRBD2 (5 bases each). Germline CDR1 is LNHDA and CDR2 is SQIVND (reference sequence). The CDR3 spans 15 residues. Trimming pared 2 bases from V and 4 bases from J, leaving 11 bases between.

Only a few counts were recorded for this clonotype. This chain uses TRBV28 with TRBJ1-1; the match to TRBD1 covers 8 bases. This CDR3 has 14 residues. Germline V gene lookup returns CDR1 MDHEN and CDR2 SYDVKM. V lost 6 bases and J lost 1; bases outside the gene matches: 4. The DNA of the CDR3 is TGTGCCAGCAGGCCCGACAGGGGGAACACTGAAGCTTTCTTT. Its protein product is CASRPDRGNTEAFF.

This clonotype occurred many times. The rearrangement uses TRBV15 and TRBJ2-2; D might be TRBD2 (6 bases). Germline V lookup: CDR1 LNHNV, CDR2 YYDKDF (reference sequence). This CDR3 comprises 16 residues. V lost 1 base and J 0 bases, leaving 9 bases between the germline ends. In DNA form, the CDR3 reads TGTGCCACCAGCAGAGGGAGGGGCCCGAACACCGGGGAGCTGTTTTTT. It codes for CATSRGRGPNTGELFF. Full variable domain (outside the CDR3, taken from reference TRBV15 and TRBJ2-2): DAMVIQNPRYQVTQFGKPVTLSCSQTLNHNVMYWYQQKSSQAPKLLFHYYDKDFNNEADTPDNFQSRRPNTSFCFLDIRSPGLGDTAMYLCATSRGRGPNTGELFFGEGSRLTVL.

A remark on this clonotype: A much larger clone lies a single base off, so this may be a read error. The CDR3 DNA is TGTGCCAGCAGCCTAATTTGGGGGAGTAATACACCCCTCCACTTT. Amino acid sequence: CASSLIWGSNTPLHF. The chain is built from TRBV11-2 and TRBJ1-6; tentative D call: TRBD1 (5 bases). CDR3 length equals 15 residues. Germline-derived CDR1 and CDR2 are SGHAT and FQNNGV.

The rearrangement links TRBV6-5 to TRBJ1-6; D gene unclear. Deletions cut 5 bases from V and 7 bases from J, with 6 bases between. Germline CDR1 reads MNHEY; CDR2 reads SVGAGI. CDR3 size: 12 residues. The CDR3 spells CASSPRNSPLHF. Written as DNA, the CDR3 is TGTGCCAGCAGTCCCCGAAATTCACCCCTCCACTTT.

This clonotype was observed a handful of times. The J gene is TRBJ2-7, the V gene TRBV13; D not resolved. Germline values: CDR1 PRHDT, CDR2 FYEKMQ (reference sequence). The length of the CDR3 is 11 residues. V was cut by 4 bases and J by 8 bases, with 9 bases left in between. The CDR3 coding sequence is TGTGCCAGCAGCTCAGCCGGGCAGCAGTACTTC. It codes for CASSSAGQQYF.

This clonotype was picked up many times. The CDR3 bases are TGTGCCAGCAGTTACTCGACTCAGCCCCAGCATTTT. Protein sequence: CASSYSTQPQHF. V gene TRBV6-2 or TRBV6-3 combines with J gene TRBJ1-5; D remains unclear. Germline CDR1 is MNHEY and CDR2 is SVGEGT. Trimming shortened V by 0 bases and J by 6 bases, and 3 bases separated the two germline ends. The length of the CDR3 is 12 residues.

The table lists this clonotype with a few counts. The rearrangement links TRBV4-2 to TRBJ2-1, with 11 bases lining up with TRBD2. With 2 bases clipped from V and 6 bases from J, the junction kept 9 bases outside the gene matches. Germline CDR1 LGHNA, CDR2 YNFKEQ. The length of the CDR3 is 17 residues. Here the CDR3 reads CASSQMMSGTSGNEQFF. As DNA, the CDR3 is TGTGCCAGCAGCCAAATGATGTCCGGGACTAGCGGCAATGAGCAGTTCTTC.

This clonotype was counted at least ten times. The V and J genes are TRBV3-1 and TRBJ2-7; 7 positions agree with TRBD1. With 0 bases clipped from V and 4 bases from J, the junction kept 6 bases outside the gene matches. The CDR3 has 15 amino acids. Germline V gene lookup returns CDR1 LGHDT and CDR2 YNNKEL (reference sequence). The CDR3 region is CASSQDTTGIYEQYF. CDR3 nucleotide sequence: TGTGCCAGCAGCCAAGATACGACAGGGATTTACGAGCAGTACTTC.

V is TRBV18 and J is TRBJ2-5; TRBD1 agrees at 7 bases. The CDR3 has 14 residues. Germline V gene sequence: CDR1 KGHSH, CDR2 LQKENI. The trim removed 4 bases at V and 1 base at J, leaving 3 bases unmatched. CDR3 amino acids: CASSLRDSQETQYF. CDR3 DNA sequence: TGTGCCAGCTCACTCCGGGACAGCCAAGAGACCCAGTACTTC.

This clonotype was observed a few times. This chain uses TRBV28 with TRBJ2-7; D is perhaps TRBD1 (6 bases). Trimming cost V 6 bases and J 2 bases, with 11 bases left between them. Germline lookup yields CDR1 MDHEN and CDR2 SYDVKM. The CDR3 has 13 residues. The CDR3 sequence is CASRPGTPYEQYF. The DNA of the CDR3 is TGTGCCAGCAGACCTGGGACACCCTACGAGCAGTACTTC. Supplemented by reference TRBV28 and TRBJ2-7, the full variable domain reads DVKVTQSSRYLVKRTGEKVFLECVQDMDHENMFWYRQDPGLGLRLIYFSYDVKMKEKGDIPEGYSVSREKKERFSLILESASTNQTSMYLCASRPGTPYEQYFGPGTRLTVT.

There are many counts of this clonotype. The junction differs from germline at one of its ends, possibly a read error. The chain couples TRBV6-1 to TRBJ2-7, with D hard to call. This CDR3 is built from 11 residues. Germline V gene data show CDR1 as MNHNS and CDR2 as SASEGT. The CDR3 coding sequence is TGTGCCAGCAGTGAAGGGGCCAACTACCGTTTC. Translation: CASSEGANYRF.

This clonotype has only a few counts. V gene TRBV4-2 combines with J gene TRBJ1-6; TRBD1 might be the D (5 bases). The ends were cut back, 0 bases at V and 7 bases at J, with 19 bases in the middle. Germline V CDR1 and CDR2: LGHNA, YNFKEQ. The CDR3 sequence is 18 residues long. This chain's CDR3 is CASSQDQGGIKVNSPLHF. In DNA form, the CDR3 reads TGTGCCAGCAGCCAAGATCAGGGAGGGATTAAGGTGAATTCACCCCTCCACTTT.

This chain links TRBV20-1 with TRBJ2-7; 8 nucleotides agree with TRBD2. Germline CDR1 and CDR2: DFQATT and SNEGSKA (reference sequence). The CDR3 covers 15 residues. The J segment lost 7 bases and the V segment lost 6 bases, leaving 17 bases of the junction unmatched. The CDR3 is CSAYAETSGPREQYF. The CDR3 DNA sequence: TGCAGTGCGTACGCCGAAACTAGCGGTCCGAGGGAGCAGTACTTC.

CDR3 sequence (DNA): TGTGCCAGCAGCTTCCGACTAGCGGGGGGGCAGCATGAAGATACGCAGTATTTT. Protein product: CASSFRLAGGQHEDTQYF. The chain recombines TRBV11-2 with TRBJ2-3; 14 bases align to TRBD2. In germline, CDR1 is SGHAT, CDR2 FQNNGV. Germline trimming cut 3 bases from V and 5 bases from J; bases unmatched to any gene: 10. The CDR3 loop spans 18 amino acids.

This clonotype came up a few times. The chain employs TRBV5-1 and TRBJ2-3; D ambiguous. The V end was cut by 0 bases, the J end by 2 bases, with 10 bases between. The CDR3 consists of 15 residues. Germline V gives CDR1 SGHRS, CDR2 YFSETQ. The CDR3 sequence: CASSLALIPTDTQYF. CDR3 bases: TGCGCCAGCAGCTTGGCTCTGATTCCCACAGATACGCAGTATTTT.

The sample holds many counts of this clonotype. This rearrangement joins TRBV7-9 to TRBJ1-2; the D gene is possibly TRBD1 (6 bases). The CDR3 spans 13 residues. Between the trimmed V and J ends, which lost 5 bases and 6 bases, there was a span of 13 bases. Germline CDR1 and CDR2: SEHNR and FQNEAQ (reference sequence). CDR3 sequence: CASSREGDHGYTF. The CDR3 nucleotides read TGTGCCAGCAGCCGAGAGGGGGACCATGGCTACACCTTC.

The chain's CDR3 is CASRTPTSHTQYF. CDR3 in DNA: TGTGCCAGCAGGACTCCCACCTCCCATACGCAGTATTTT. The V call is TRBV28, the J call TRBJ2-3; D is uncertain. V lost 6 bases, J lost 7 bases, and 14 bases lay in between. CDR1 MDHEN and CDR2 SYDVKM come from the germline V gene. The CDR3 runs 13 residues.